The 18 T cell receptor beta chains given below trace back to one sample, sequenced in a study of Graves' ophthalmopathy and Graves' hyperthyroidism. The sequenced template was RNA, covering the TCR beta CDR3 region. First-round RT-PCR with HTBI primers preceded a second-round multiplex PCR. MiXCR, run by TCRdb on the multiplex PCR reads, gives a single entry per CDR3 protein. Of more than 300,000 distinct CDR3 sequences listed, 15% are singletons. The sample was peripheral blood. The origin of the receptors is a woman younger than 30 with stable Graves' hyperthyroidism.

In its sample, this clonotype was seen many times. The chain couples TRBV12-5 to TRBJ2-4, with TRBD1 matching 9 bases. The CDR3 is 18 amino acids. The V and J ends lost 5 bases and 1 base, in that order; junction bases with no gene match: 12. Germline CDR1 LGHNT, CDR2 FRNRAP. The CDR3 sequence: CASGRHLGQGRAKNIQYF. The CDR3 DNA follows: TGTGCTAGTGGTCGTCATCTCGGACAGGGGAGGGCCAAAAACATTCAGTACTTC.

This clonotype was seen at least ten times. The CDR3 region is CASSKSGGNSYEQYF. The CDR3 coding sequence is TGTGCCAGCAGCAAGAGCGGGGGTAACTCCTACGAGCAGTACTTC. The chain recombines TRBV11-2 with TRBJ2-7, with TRBD2 matching 8 bases. Germline CDR1 SGHAT, CDR2 FQNNGV. The CDR3 spans 15 residues. With 5 bases clipped from V and 0 bases from J, the junction kept 6 bases outside the gene matches.

Comments on this clonotype: One end of the junction is discordant with germline, which a read error may explain. This chain uses TRBV7-2 with TRBJ1-5, with D perhaps TRBD1 (5 bases). The V gene's germline CDR1 is SGHTA and CDR2 FQGNSA. The CDR3 is made up of 14 amino acids. CDR3 in DNA: TGTGCCATCAGCCACCCGGGACGCAATCAGCCCCAGCATTTT. Translation: CAISHPGRNQPQHF.

This clonotype was observed many times. This chain joins TRBV6-1 and TRBJ1-1, with a tentative D call TRBD1 (6 bases). This CDR3 is built from 14 residues. Looked up from germline, CDR1 is MNHNS and CDR2 is SASEGT. With 7 bases removed from V and 2 bases from J, the gap between germline ends came to 14 bases. The CDR3 spells CASTSGTKNTEAFF. CDR3 in DNA: TGTGCCAGCACCAGCGGGACAAAAAACACTGAAGCTTTCTTT.

This clonotype was found many times. This rearrangement joins TRBV20-1 to TRBJ2-7; D is perhaps TRBD2 (5 bases). The germline gives CDR1 DFQATT, CDR2 SNEGSKA (reference sequence). The CDR3 extends over 11 amino acids. Trimming removed 2 bases from V and 5 bases from J, with 7 bases in between. CDR3 region: CSARLANEQYF. In DNA form, the CDR3 reads TGCAGTGCTAGATTAGCGAACGAGCAGTACTTC.

This clonotype was detected ten times or more. The chain has TRBV20-1 and TRBJ1-6; D is perhaps TRBD1 (5 bases). CDR3 length: 13 residues. Germline V lookup: CDR1 DFQATT, CDR2 SNEGSKA (reference sequence). V shed 5 bases and J shed 6 bases, with 11 bases lying between them. The DNA of the CDR3 is TGCAGTGCTTCAGGGTCCCTTAATTCACCCCTCCACTTT. Its protein product is CSASGSLNSPLHF.

There are many counts of this clonotype. The chain has TRBV20-1 and TRBJ1-2; possible D gene TRBD1, 6 bases. Trimming removed 6 bases from V and 8 bases from J, with 19 bases in between. The germline CDR1 and CDR2 sequences are DFQATT and SNEGSKA (reference sequence). This CDR3 is 13 amino acids long. The CDR3 spells CSAATGDYAGYTF. The DNA for the CDR3 is TGCAGTGCCGCGACAGGAGATTATGCGGGCTACACCTTC.

There are many counts of this clonotype. The chain couples TRBV5-6 to TRBJ1-2; 8 nucleotides line up with TRBD1. V trimming: 1 base; J trimming: 7 bases; junction bases outside the gene matches: 6. The CDR3 is 14 residues long. CDR1 and CDR2 (germline): SGHDT, YYEEEE. CDR3 sequence (DNA): TGTGCCAGCAGCTTGTCACAGGGGGGAGGTGGCTACACCTTC. It codes for CASSLSQGGGGYTF.

In its sample, this clonotype was seen many times. The chain recombines TRBV20-1 with TRBJ1-2; perhaps TRBD1 as D (5 bases). Germline values: CDR1 DFQATT, CDR2 SNEGSKA (reference sequence). This CDR3 contains 13 residues. The ends were cut back, 7 bases at V and 5 bases at J, with 17 bases in the middle. The CDR3 reads CSVSAGTYYGYTF. CDR3 DNA: TGCAGTGTATCCGCCGGGACCTATTATGGCTACACCTTC.

This clonotype was counted at least ten times. The chain recombines TRBV7-9 with TRBJ1-2; D not resolved. V was shortened by 1 base and J by 4 bases, with 13 bases between the two germline ends. Looked up from germline, CDR1 is SEHNR and CDR2 is FQNEAQ (reference sequence). The CDR3 loop spans 15 amino acids. CDR3 residues: CASSLVIGEVYGYTF. As DNA, the CDR3 is TGTGCCAGCAGCTTAGTAATCGGGGAAGTCTATGGCTACACCTTC.

The chain is built from TRBV12-3 or TRBV12-4 and TRBJ2-6; D not certain. This CDR3 contains 17 residues. Trimming stripped 0 bases from V and 3 bases from J, with 12 bases between. CDR3 in DNA: TGTGCCAGCAGTTTAGCGTTGGGATTGGGTGGGGCCAACGTCCTGACTTTC. Amino acid sequence: CASSLALGLGGANVLTF.

This clonotype was picked up many times. Here the CDR3 omits its conserved ending phenylalanine or tryptophan, so a read error is the likely source. V is TRBV20-1 and J is TRBJ2-5; D may be TRBD1 or TRBD2 (5 bases each). This CDR3 spans 13 amino acids. V shed 6 bases and J shed 2 bases, with 13 bases lying between them. Germline assignment: CDR1 DFQATT and CDR2 SNEGSKA (reference sequence). For the CDR3, the DNA is TGCAGTGCCCACTCGGGGCTACAAGAGACCCAGTACTCC. This encodes CSAHSGLQETQYS.

With regard to this clonotype: Given a much more abundant clone one base away, this may be a read error. The V and J genes are TRBV28 and TRBJ1-1, with TRBD1 matching 8 bases. The germline gives CDR1 MDHEN, CDR2 SYDVKM. This CDR3 has 12 residues. The CDR3 DNA follows: TGTGCCAGCCGTCAGGGGGCGAATGAAGCTTGCTTT. Amino acid sequence: CASRQGANEACF.

The rearrangement links TRBV18 to TRBJ2-7; no reliable D call. Trimming took off 8 bases at V and 6 bases at J, with 11 bases between the two ends. The CDR3 runs 11 residues. From germline, CDR1 is KGHSH and CDR2 LQKENI. CDR3 DNA sequence: TGTGCCAGCCGTCTCGCCTCCGAGCAGTACTTC. The encoded protein is CASRLASEQYF.

This clonotype was observed a few times. The germline gene is not matched at one end of the junction; a read error may be the cause. The chain recombines TRBV9 with TRBJ2-5; perhaps TRBD2 as D (5 bases). The CDR3 covers 15 residues. CDR1 and CDR2 from the germline V gene are SGDLS and YYNGEE. CDR3 region: CASSLRTGNTETKYF. As DNA, the CDR3 is TGTGCCAGCAGCCTCCGAACCGGGAACACAGAGACCAAGTACTTC.

This clonotype was seen at least ten times. V gene TRBV6-2 or TRBV6-3 combines with J gene TRBJ1-2, with unresolved D. The CDR3 length is 13 residues. The V end was cut by 4 bases, the J end by 6 bases, with 12 bases between. Germline V gene data show CDR1 as MNHEY and CDR2 as SVGEGT. The CDR3 coding sequence is TGTGCCAGCAGTTGGTCTTTCGCTCATGGCTACACCTTC. It is translated as CASSWSFAHGYTF.

This clonotype was picked up many times. This chain uses TRBV6-4 with TRBJ1-1; no clear D gene. This CDR3 is 15 amino acids long. The V and J ends lost 5 bases and 0 bases respectively, with 13 bases between them. Germline CDR1 and CDR2: MRHNA and SNTAGT. The CDR3 reads CASSPYFPLNTEAFF. CDR3 DNA sequence: TGTGCCAGCAGTCCCTATTTTCCTTTGAACACTGAAGCTTTCTTT.

In its sample, this clonotype was seen many times. This sequence joins TRBV2 and TRBJ1-2, with TRBD1 matching 8 bases. Trimming at V came to 6 bases and at J to 4 bases, leaving 7 bases not matched to a gene. The CDR3 has 14 residues. From germline, CDR1 is SNHLY and CDR2 FYNNEI. DNA of the CDR3: TGTGCCAGCAGCGCCGGACAGGGTGTCTATGGCTACACCTTC. Its translation is CASSAGQGVYGYTF. The entire variable domain, with the rest obtained from reference TRBV2 and TRBJ1-2, is as follows: EPEVTQTPSHQVTQMGQEVILRCVPISNHLYFYWYRQILGQKVEFLVSFYNNEISEKSEIFDDQFSVERPDGSNFTLKIRSTKLEDSAMYFCASSAGQGVYGYTFGSGTRLTVV.